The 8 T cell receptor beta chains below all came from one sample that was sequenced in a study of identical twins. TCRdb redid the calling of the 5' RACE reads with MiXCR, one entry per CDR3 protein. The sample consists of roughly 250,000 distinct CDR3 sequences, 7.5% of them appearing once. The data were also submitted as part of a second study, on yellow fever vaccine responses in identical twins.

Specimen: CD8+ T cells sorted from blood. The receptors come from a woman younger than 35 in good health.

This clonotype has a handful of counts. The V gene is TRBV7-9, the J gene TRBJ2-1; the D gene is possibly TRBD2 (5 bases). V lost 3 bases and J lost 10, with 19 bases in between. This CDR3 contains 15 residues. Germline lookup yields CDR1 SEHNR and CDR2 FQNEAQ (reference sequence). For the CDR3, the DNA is TGTGCCAGCAGCTTCCATCCAGGAGGACCTAGAGAGCAGTTCTTC. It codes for CASSFHPGGPREQFF.

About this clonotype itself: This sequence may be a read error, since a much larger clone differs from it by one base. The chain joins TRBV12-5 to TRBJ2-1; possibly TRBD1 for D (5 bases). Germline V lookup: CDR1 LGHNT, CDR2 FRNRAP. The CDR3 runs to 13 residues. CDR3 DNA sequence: TGTGCTAGTGGACCCACAGGTTACAATGAGCAGTCCTTC. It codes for CASGPTGYNEQSF.

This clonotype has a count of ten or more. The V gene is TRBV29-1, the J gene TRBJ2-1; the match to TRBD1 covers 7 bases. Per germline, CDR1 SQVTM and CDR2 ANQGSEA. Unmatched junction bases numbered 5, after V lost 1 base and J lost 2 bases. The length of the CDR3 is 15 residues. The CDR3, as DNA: TGCAGCGTTGAAGGCCGAGGGGGCACCTACAATGAGCAGTTCTTC. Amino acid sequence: CSVEGRGGTYNEQFF.

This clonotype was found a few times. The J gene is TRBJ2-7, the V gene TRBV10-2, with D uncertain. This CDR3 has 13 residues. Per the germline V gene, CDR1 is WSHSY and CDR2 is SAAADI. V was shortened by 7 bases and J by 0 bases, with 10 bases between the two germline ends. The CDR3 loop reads CASKAGDSYEQYF. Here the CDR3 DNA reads TGCGCCAGCAAAGCAGGCGACTCCTACGAGCAGTACTTC.

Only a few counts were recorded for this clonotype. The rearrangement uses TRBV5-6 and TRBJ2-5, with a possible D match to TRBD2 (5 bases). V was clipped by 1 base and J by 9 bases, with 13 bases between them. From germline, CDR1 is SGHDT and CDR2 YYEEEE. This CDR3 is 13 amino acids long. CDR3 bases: TGTGCCAGCAGCTTGAACCCGGTGGAGGCCCAGTACTTC. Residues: CASSLNPVEAQYF.

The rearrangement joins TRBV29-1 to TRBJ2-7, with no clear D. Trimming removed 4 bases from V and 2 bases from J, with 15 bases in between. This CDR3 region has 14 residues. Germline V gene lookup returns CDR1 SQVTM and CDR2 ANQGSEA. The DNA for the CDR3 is TGCAGCGTTGGGTACTACGGGCCAACCTACGAGCAGTACTTC. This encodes CSVGYYGPTYEQYF.

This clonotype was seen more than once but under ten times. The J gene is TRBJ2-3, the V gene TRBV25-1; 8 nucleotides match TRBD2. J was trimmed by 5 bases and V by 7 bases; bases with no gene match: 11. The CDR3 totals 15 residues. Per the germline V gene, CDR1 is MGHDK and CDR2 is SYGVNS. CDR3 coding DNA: TGTGCCAGCACTTCCGGGAGGGCCGAGGGAGATACGCAGTATTTT. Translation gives CASTSGRAEGDTQYF.

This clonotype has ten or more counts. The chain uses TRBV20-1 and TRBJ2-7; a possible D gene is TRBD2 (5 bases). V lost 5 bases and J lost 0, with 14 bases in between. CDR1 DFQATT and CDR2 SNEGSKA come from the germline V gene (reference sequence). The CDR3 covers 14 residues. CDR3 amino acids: CSALDLTSSYEQYF. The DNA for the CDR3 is TGCAGTGCTTTGGACTTAACGAGCTCCTACGAGCAGTACTTC.